The next 32 T cell receptor beta chains were all read from a single sample in a study of T cell responses to AZD1222 COVID-19 vaccine. Generated by immunoSEQ multiplex PCR, the TCRdb table keeps only in-frame clones and is missing some. This sample has some 200,000 clones, with under 95% found just once. Sequenced material: peripheral blood, taken on day 0 of AZD1222 vaccination. The receptor source for this set is an adult in good health.

This clone came up a few times. The chain employs TRBV21-1 and TRBJ1-1; the table's TRBD1 call for D was not verified on the DNA. TRBV21-1 is marked as a pseudogene. This CDR3 is built from 18 residues. CDR3: CASSKAGVRCKRSTEAFF. As DNA, the CDR3 is TGTGCCAGCAGCAAAGCAGGGGTAAGGTGTAAGAGGAGCACTGAAGCTTTCTTT.

V is TRBV27 and J is TRBJ1-2; 8 bases agree with TRBD1. CDR3 length: 15 residues. The trim removed 7 bases at V and 0 bases at J, leaving 7 bases unmatched. CDR1 is MNHEY, CDR2 SMNVEV, per germline (reference sequence). The CDR3 DNA is TGTGCCAGCACTTTCACAGGGGGTTCTAACTATGGCTACACCTTC. Protein product: CASTFTGGSNYGYTF.

The chain combines TRBV5-1 with TRBJ2-2, with 11 bases lining up with TRBD1. The CDR3 is made up of 16 amino acids. Germline values: CDR1 SGHRS, CDR2 YFSETQ. The ends lost 4 bases at V and 3 bases at J; junction bases unmatched: 5. The CDR3 region has the DNA TGCGCCAGCAGCCTACGGACAGGGGGCGACACCGGGGAGCTGTTTTTT. This gives the protein CASSLRTGGDTGELFF.

The rearrangement joins TRBV28 to TRBJ1-1, with 10 bases aligning to TRBD1. The J segment lost 1 base and the V segment lost 5 bases, leaving 10 bases of the junction unmatched. Germline V gives CDR1 MDHEN, CDR2 SYDVKM. The CDR3 length is 17 residues. The CDR3 bases are TGTGCCAGCAGTCCACGCCGGGACAGGGGTTGGAACACTGAAGCTTTCTTT. Its protein product is CASSPRRDRGWNTEAFF.

This clone was detected once. This chain uses TRBV5-1 with TRBJ2-7, with D maybe TRBD1 (5 bases). Germline assignment: CDR1 SGHRS and CDR2 YFSETQ. V was shortened by 1 base and J by 4 bases, with 9 bases between the two germline ends. The CDR3 loop spans 13 amino acids. CDR3 in amino acids: CASSLPDRYEQYF. In DNA form, the CDR3 reads TGCGCCAGCAGCTTGCCAGACAGATACGAGCAGTACTTC.

This clone was seen a single time. The V call is TRBV6-2 or TRBV6-3, the J call TRBJ2-2, with a weak D call TRBD1 (6 bases). The V and J ends lost 0 bases and 4 bases respectively, with 15 bases between them. This CDR3 spans 17 amino acids. From germline, CDR1 is MNHEY and CDR2 SVGEGT. This CDR3 reads CASSYSFGRGPTGELFF. The CDR3 DNA is TGTGCCAGCAGTTACTCATTCGGCAGGGGTCCCACCGGGGAGCTGTTTTTT.

The chain uses TRBV9 and TRBJ2-7; 8 bases line up with TRBD2. Trimming at V came to 4 bases and at J to 3 bases, leaving 9 bases not matched to a gene. Germline CDR1 is SGDLS and CDR2 is YYNGEE. CDR3 length: 15 amino acids. The CDR3 DNA follows: TGTGCCAGCAGCTCACGGGCTAGCGGGTTCTACGAGCAGTACTTC. Protein product: CASSSRASGFYEQYF.

This chain uses TRBV4-1 with TRBJ1-1; tentatively, D is TRBD1 (5 bases). Germline CDR1 reads MGHRA; CDR2 reads YSYEKL. Deletions cut 2 bases from V and 3 bases from J, with 13 bases between. The CDR3 runs 15 residues. The CDR3 spells CASSQKRGVDTEAFF. The CDR3 region has the DNA TGCGCCAGCAGCCAAAAACGGGGGGTTGACACTGAAGCTTTCTTT.

This clone was found a few times. This rearrangement joins TRBV9 to TRBJ1-2; D is uncertain. This CDR3 spans 13 amino acids. With 3 bases removed from V and 6 bases from J, the gap between germline ends came to 12 bases. CDR1 and CDR2 (germline): SGDLS, YYNGEE. The CDR3 DNA reads TGTGCCAGCAGCGCTTACAGTTTAGATGGCTACACCTTC. Translation gives CASSAYSLDGYTF.

The chain combines TRBV6-4 with TRBJ2-1; D could derive from TRBD1 or TRBD2 (5 bases each). There are 14 residues in the CDR3. Per germline, CDR1 MRHNA and CDR2 SNTAGT. V was clipped by 3 bases and J by 6 bases, with 12 bases between them. The CDR3 here is CASSEASQGNEQFF. The CDR3 DNA reads as TGTGCCAGCAGTGAGGCTAGCCAGGGCAATGAGCAGTTCTTC.

The chain recombines TRBV9 with TRBJ2-1, with 8 bases lining up with TRBD1. The CDR3 consists of 16 residues. Per germline, CDR1 SGDLS and CDR2 YYNGEE. With 2 bases clipped from V and 1 base from J, the junction kept 5 bases outside the gene matches. In DNA, the CDR3 is TGTGCCAGCAGCGTCAAGGACAGGGTGTCCTACAATGAGCAGTTCTTC. Residues: CASSVKDRVSYNEQFF.

This chain links TRBV10-3 with TRBJ1-1; D not resolved. This CDR3 has 14 amino acids. Looked up from germline, CDR1 is ENHRY and CDR2 is SYGVKD. Deletions cut 0 bases from V and 4 bases from J, with 9 bases between. Here the CDR3 reads CAISESLSSTEAFF. The CDR3 coding sequence is TGTGCCATCAGTGAGTCTCTAAGCTCCACTGAAGCTTTCTTT.

The gene calls are TRBV18 and TRBJ2-1; D perhaps matches TRBD2 (6 bases). Trimming pared 2 bases from V and 9 bases from J, leaving 32 bases between. Germline V lookup: CDR1 KGHSH, CDR2 LQKENI. CDR3 size: 20 residues. CDR3 protein: CASSPEFPNIDAGILGEQFF. DNA for the CDR3: TGTGCCAGCTCACCAGAGTTTCCGAATATAGACGCGGGAATCTTGGGTGAGCAGTTCTTC.

The chain uses TRBV7-6 and TRBJ2-5; 10 bases map to TRBD2. J gave up 4 bases and V 1 base, and 6 bases lay outside the gene matches. There are 16 residues in the CDR3. CDR1 and CDR2 (germline): SGHVS, FNYEAQ. The CDR3 here is CASSLGAGGIGETQYF. CDR3 bases: TGTGCCAGCAGCTTAGGAGCGGGGGGGATTGGAGAGACCCAGTACTTC.

The V and J genes are TRBV2 and TRBJ2-5; weak D call: TRBD1 (6 bases). The CDR3 consists of 14 residues. Trimming cost V 6 bases and J 1 base, with 12 bases left between them. Germline loops: CDR1 SNHLY, CDR2 FYNNEI. The CDR3 DNA reads TGTGCCAGCAGCCCTGGACAGACCCAAGAGACCCAGTACTTC. Protein: CASSPGQTQETQYF.

The chain combines TRBV27 with TRBJ2-2, with unresolved D. Trimming cost V 5 bases and J 6 bases, with 10 bases left between them. The germline gives CDR1 MNHEY, CDR2 SMNVEV (reference sequence). The CDR3 spans 13 residues. CDR3 DNA: TGTGCCAGCAGTCCGTCGTCGGCCGGGGAGCTGTTTTTT. Encoded protein: CASSPSSAGELFF.

V gene TRBV27 combines with J gene TRBJ2-7, with a tentative D call TRBD2 (6 bases). The CDR3 has 12 residues. V was trimmed by 2 bases and J by 5 bases, leaving 7 bases between them. Germline V lookup: CDR1 MNHEY, CDR2 SMNVEV (reference sequence). The CDR3 DNA reads TGTGCCAGCAGTTTACCGGGAGACGAGCAGTACTTC. Its translation: CASSLPGDEQYF.

The rearrangement uses TRBV28 and TRBJ1-2; 9 bases line up with TRBD1. The CDR3 has 13 amino acids. Germline V gene sequence: CDR1 MDHEN, CDR2 SYDVKM. The J segment lost 8 bases and the V segment lost 10 bases, leaving 11 bases of the junction unmatched. CDR3: CAIQTQGAIGYTF. CDR3 coding DNA: TGTGCCATCCAGACACAGGGGGCTATAGGCTACACCTTC.

V and J are TRBV7-8 and TRBJ2-1, with D possibly TRBD2 on 5 matching bases. The CDR3 is made up of 13 amino acids. The germline V gene has CDR1 SGHVS and CDR2 FQNEAQ. The ends were cut back, 1 base at V and 6 bases at J, with 7 bases in the middle. The CDR3 DNA reads TGTGCCAGCAGCTTAGGGACTTCCAATGAGCAGTTCTTC. Translating it yields CASSLGTSNEQFF.

The gene calls are TRBV18 and TRBJ1-1; D gene uncertain. V was shortened by 3 bases and J by 0 bases, with 8 bases between the two germline ends. The CDR3 totals 14 residues. Germline V gives CDR1 KGHSH, CDR2 LQKENI. CDR3 loop: CASSPLEVNTEAFF. DNA for the CDR3: TGTGCCAGCTCACCCCTTGAGGTGAACACTGAAGCTTTCTTT.

V and J are TRBV2 and TRBJ2-2, with no clear D. V was trimmed by 2 bases and J by 0 bases, leaving 7 bases between them. The CDR3 is 15 residues long. Germline values: CDR1 SNHLY, CDR2 FYNNEI. The CDR3 DNA follows: TGTGCCAGCAGTGAATTTGGATCGAACACCGGGGAGCTGTTTTTT. This gives the protein CASSEFGSNTGELFF.

The chain has TRBV2 and TRBJ1-5; the D gene is possibly TRBD1 (6 bases). The CDR3 is 16 residues long. Trimming removed 6 bases at V and 0 bases at J, with 15 bases between. Germline assignment: CDR1 SNHLY and CDR2 FYNNEI. The CDR3 nucleotides read TGTGCCAGCAGGGGGGGGCTTTCAGGTAGCAATCAGCCCCAGCATTTT. This translates into CASRGGLSGSNQPQHF.

This clone is a singleton in its sample. The chain carries TRBV7-2 and TRBJ1-1; no definite D call. CDR3 length: 15 amino acids. The germline V gene encodes CDR1 SGHTA and CDR2 FQGNSA. V lost 2 bases, J lost 2 bases, and 12 bases lay in between. CDR3 loop: CASSLISTPNTEAFF. The DNA of the CDR3 is TGTGCCAGCAGCTTAATCTCGACACCAAACACTGAAGCTTTCTTT.

This chain joins TRBV11-3 and TRBJ2-6, with D uncertain. Per germline, CDR1 SGHNT and CDR2 YENEEA. CDR3 size: 13 residues. Deletions cut 5 bases from V and 7 bases from J, with 9 bases between. CDR3 sequence: CASSPDGANVLTF. In DNA, the CDR3 is TGTGCCAGCAGCCCGGATGGTGCCAACGTCCTGACTTTC. Combining the CDR3 with reference TRBV11-3 and TRBJ2-6 gives the whole variable domain EAGVVQSPRYKIIEKKQPVAFWCNPISGHNTLYWYLQNLGQGPELLIRYENEEAVDDSQLPKDRFSAERLKGVDSTLKIQPAELGDSAVYLCASSPDGANVLTFGAGSRLTVL.

The V call is TRBV29-1, the J call TRBJ2-3; 10 bases agree with TRBD1. V trimming: 4 bases; J trimming: 3 bases; junction bases outside the gene matches: 1. Germline loops: CDR1 SQVTM, CDR2 ANQGSEA. The CDR3 runs 13 residues. In DNA, the CDR3 is TGCAGCGTTGCGGGACAGGGGACAGATACGCAGTATTTT. It translates to CSVAGQGTDTQYF.

This chain joins TRBV2 and TRBJ1-2; tentative D call: TRBD1 (5 bases). V was shortened by 8 bases and J by 0 bases, with 19 bases between the two germline ends. The V gene's germline CDR1 is SNHLY and CDR2 FYNNEI. This CDR3 comprises 16 residues. The CDR3 loop is CASGGKAAVTNYGYTF. CDR3 sequence (DNA): TGTGCCAGCGGGGGGAAAGCGGCAGTGACTAACTATGGCTACACCTTC.

The chain employs TRBV28 and TRBJ1-2; maybe TRBD1 (6 bases). Per germline, CDR1 MDHEN and CDR2 SYDVKM. The V end lost 6 bases, the J end lost 4 bases, and 15 bases lay between the germline ends. The CDR3 totals 14 residues. CDR3: CASRLPDSAYGYTF. As DNA, the CDR3 is TGTGCCAGCAGACTCCCGGACAGCGCCTATGGCTACACCTTC.

The chain joins TRBV5-5 to TRBJ2-7; TRBD2 might be the D (5 bases). Germline lookup yields CDR1 SGHKS and CDR2 YYEKEE (reference sequence). There are 14 residues in the CDR3. The ends were cut back, 2 bases at V and 2 bases at J, with 11 bases in the middle. The CDR3 is CASSLSLSAYEQYF. CDR3 in DNA: TGTGCCAGCAGCTTATCCCTTAGCGCCTACGAGCAGTACTTC.

The chain is built from TRBV3-1 (or the pseudogene TRBV3-2) and TRBJ1-3, with no clear D. The CDR3 spans 13 residues. Deletions cut 4 bases from V and 5 bases from J, with 9 bases between. The V gene's germline CDR1 is LGHDT and CDR2 YNNKEL (reference sequence). The CDR3 sequence is CASSLGERNTIYF. CDR3 in DNA: TGTGCCAGCAGCCTTGGGGAGAGAAACACCATATATTTT.

The chain links TRBV20-1 to TRBJ2-3; 13 positions agree with TRBD2. The CDR3 runs to 17 residues. Germline-derived CDR1 and CDR2 are DFQATT and SNEGSKA (reference sequence). Germline trimming cut 3 bases from V and 4 bases from J; bases unmatched to any gene: 10. The CDR3, as DNA: TGCAGTGCTAGTCCCCTTACTAGCGGGGGGGCAGCAGATACGCAGTATTTT. Translating gives CSASPLTSGGAADTQYF.

The rearrangement uses TRBV24-1 and TRBJ1-1; D possibly corresponds to TRBD1 (5 bases). The V end lost 2 bases, the J end lost 0 bases, and 9 bases lay between the germline ends. This CDR3 comprises 15 residues. The germline CDR1 and CDR2 sequences are KGHDR and SFDVKD. CDR3 in DNA: TGTGCCACCAGTGATTCGGGACGGCTGAACACTGAAGCTTTCTTT. It is translated as CATSDSGRLNTEAFF.

The chain joins TRBV14 to TRBJ1-1, with TRBD1 matching over 10 bases. Germline assignment: CDR1 SGHDN and CDR2 FVKESK. The CDR3 is made up of 15 amino acids. V shed 4 bases and J 5 bases; nucleotides not matched to a gene: 7. The CDR3 DNA is TGTGCCAGCAGCCCGAGGATGGGACAGGGGACTGAAGCTTTCTTT. This sequence encodes CASSPRMGQGTEAFF.